This TCR beta chain was obtained from a study of cytomegalovirus exposure and HLA in healthy donors. Study-wide results and caveats: In a later analysis, at a false discovery rate of 0.05, approximately 16,000 TCR beta sequences matched HLA alleles. Follow-up analysis later connected one missense variant in DCLRE1C with trimming of TCR beta V- and J-genes. There were some V segments, including TRBV6-2 and TRBV6-3, excluded as indistinguishable.

With regard to this clone: The antigen remains undetermined.

The PCR had 60 Vbeta and 13 Jbeta primers. The method was immunoSEQ multiplex PCR; TCRdb's version includes in-frame clones alone and lacks a portion of them. Of about 69,000 clones in the sample, about 70% were seen once. Germline V gives CDR1 SGHVS, CDR2 FQNEAQ. The CDR3 sequence is 15 residues long. Trimming shortened V by 1 base and J by 5 bases, and 11 bases separated the two germline ends. The source material was PBMCs. This sequence was found in a man aged 18 to 30 in good health and CMV-seronegative. V gene TRBV7-8 combines with J gene TRBJ1-4, with D possibly matching TRBD1 (5 bases). Here the CDR3 reads CASSLGGGYNEKLFF. The CDR3 DNA sequence: TGTGCCAGCAGCTTAGGGGGGGGATACAATGAAAAACTGTTTTTT.